This TCR beta chain was sequenced for a study of cytomegalovirus exposure and HLA in healthy donors. The table lists this clone with a few counts. This CDR3 comprises 14 residues. Germline-derived CDR1 and CDR2 are LNHDA and SQIVND (reference sequence). The ends lost 6 bases at V and 8 bases at J; junction bases unmatched: 8. The PCR had 60 Vbeta and 13 Jbeta primers. Repertoires were generated with immunoSEQ multiplex PCR, while TCRdb's copy carries only in-frame clones and drops some. The sample gives nearly 110,000 clones, roughly 80% of which show up once; approximately 3.6% is in the top ten. The V gene is TRBV19, the J gene TRBJ1-4; TRBD1 matches at 8 bases. The clonotype originates from a man in his 60s in good health and CMV-seronegative. Sequenced material: PBMCs. CDR3 DNA sequence: TGTGCCAGTAGGACGACAGGGGCAGGGGAAAAACTGTTTTTT. This sequence encodes CASRTTGAGEKLFF.